This T cell receptor beta chain was captured by sequencing in a study of beta chain features in type 1 diabetes. Study at large: When patients were set against healthy donors, age, gender and cell yields were similar.

The CDR3 spans 13 residues. The germline V and J ends were trimmed by 8 bases and 6 bases, with 14 bases remaining between them. CDR1 is KGHSH and CDR2 is LQKENI in the germline V gene. This clone was recorded a few times. Its antigen is unknown. Study findings and constraints: An over-representation of cells with high TCR expression could result from cDNA sequencing.

As every portion of the isolated RNA was reverse transcribed, the sequencing read expressed TCRB transcripts. TCRdb's table, derived via immunoSEQ multiplex PCR, lists solely in-frame clones and lacks some. Among more than 150,000 clones listed, about 9.8% were seen once. The receptor's source is a woman between 18 and 29 years old in good health. The rearrangement links TRBV18 to TRBJ2-1; D might be TRBD1 (6 bases). Material for sequencing was central memory CD4+ T cells from blood. The CDR3 protein is CASLQGRGNEQFF. CDR3 DNA sequence: TGTGCCAGCCTACAGGGACGGGGCAATGAGCAGTTCTTC.